One sample yielded the 32 T cell receptor beta chains listed below, sequenced in a study of T cell repertoires in cytomegalovirus infection. Their recognized antigens are unknown. TCRdb re-called the reads with MiXCR, one entry per CDR3 protein. The data hold about 770,000 distinct CDR3 sequences, with 25% to 30% observed a single time. The sample in question was cultured CD8+ T cells from PBMCs, obtained from culture after CMV antigen stimulation. These receptors were collected from a human donor in good health (CMV status not recorded). Some clones in this sample may be carry-over from other donors' samples.

This clonotype showed up many times. The chain joins TRBV7-6 to TRBJ2-5, with 12 bases lining up with TRBD2. Looked up from germline, CDR1 is SGHVS and CDR2 is FNYEAQ. The CDR3 extends over 17 amino acids. J was trimmed by 5 bases and V by 5 bases; bases with no gene match: 12. CDR3 coding DNA: TGTGCCAGCAGCCGCCCCGCCACTAGCGGGGGGCGGGAGACCCAGTACTTC. Translating it yields CASSRPATSGGRETQYF.

The genes are TRBV9 and TRBJ2-3; 10 nucleotides line up with TRBD1. Trimming at V came to 3 bases and at J to 5 bases, leaving 12 bases not matched to a gene. CDR1 and CDR2 (germline): SGDLS, YYNGEE. This CDR3 spans 17 amino acids. The CDR3 reads CASSAPPGTGVEDTQYF. For the CDR3, the DNA is TGTGCCAGCAGCGCTCCGCCCGGGACAGGGGTGGAAGATACGCAGTATTTT.

This clonotype was detected only a few times. The chain employs TRBV7-6 and TRBJ1-6; the D gene is possibly TRBD1 (6 bases). Trimming took off 5 bases at V and 3 bases at J, with 14 bases between the two ends. The CDR3 spans 16 residues. Germline V lookup: CDR1 SGHVS, CDR2 FNYEAQ. CDR3 loop: CASSPGAQFYNSPLHF. CDR3 DNA: TGTGCCAGCAGCCCAGGGGCGCAATTCTATAATTCACCCCTCCACTTT.

As to this clonotype: The junction differs from germline at one of its ends, possibly a read error. The J gene is TRBJ2-5, the V gene TRBV7-7; tentative D call: TRBD1 (6 bases). Germline V gene sequence: CDR1 SSHAT, CDR2 FNYEAQ (reference sequence). The CDR3 consists of 13 residues. Here the CDR3 reads CASSPTGPLTQYF. The CDR3 DNA reads TGTGCTAGCAGCCCGACAGGACCCTTGACCCAGTACTTC.

The sample holds a few counts of this clonotype. J is TRBJ2-7 and V is TRBV19, with D uncertain. Trimming stripped 5 bases from V and 3 bases from J, with 14 bases between. Germline CDR1 is LNHDA and CDR2 is SQIVND (reference sequence). The CDR3 contains 14 residues. The CDR3 DNA follows: TGTGCCAGTAGTGAGTCTGGGTGGAACTACGAGCAGTACTTC. This gives the protein CASSESGWNYEQYF.

The chain joins TRBV4-1 to TRBJ2-3; no clear D gene. Germline V gene lookup returns CDR1 MGHRA and CDR2 YSYEKL. This CDR3 region has 15 residues. The V end was cut by 3 bases, the J end by 0 bases, with 10 bases between. The CDR3 is CASSQDASSTDTQYF. The CDR3 coding sequence is TGCGCCAGCAGCCAGGACGCCTCGAGCACAGATACGCAGTATTTT.

The gene calls are TRBV7-3 and TRBJ2-2, with TRBD2 identical over 7 bases. V shed 4 bases, J shed 10 bases, and the junction held 3 bases outside the gene matches. The V gene's germline CDR1 is SGHTA and CDR2 FQGTGA. This CDR3 has 12 residues. The CDR3 protein is CASSSGTKELFF. Written as DNA, the CDR3 is TGTGCCAGCAGCTCCGGGACTAAGGAGCTGTTTTTT.

This clonotype was seen a handful of times. The chain employs TRBV6-1 and TRBJ1-1, with TRBD1 matching 9 bases. CDR3 length: 12 amino acids. Germline V gives CDR1 MNHNS, CDR2 SASEGT. J lost 5 bases, V lost 7 bases, and 2 bases had no gene match. The CDR3 here is CASIGQGTEAFF. In DNA form, the CDR3 reads TGTGCCAGCATAGGACAGGGGACTGAAGCTTTCTTT.

The V gene is TRBV6-2 or TRBV6-3, the J gene TRBJ2-7; 11 nucleotides line up with TRBD1. CDR1 is MNHEY, CDR2 SVGEGT, per germline. This CDR3 spans 17 amino acids. Unmatched junction bases numbered 7, after V lost 0 bases and J lost 3 bases. The CDR3: CASSYSSVGTGGYEQYF. Here the CDR3 DNA reads TGTGCCAGCAGTTACTCGAGCGTCGGGACAGGGGGCTACGAGCAGTACTTC.

This chain uses TRBV19 with TRBJ1-6; D remains ambiguous. The CDR3 totals 14 residues. The germline gives CDR1 LNHDA, CDR2 SQIVND (reference sequence). V was clipped by 3 bases and J by 7 bases, with 10 bases between them. The CDR3 loop is CASSINRVNSPLHF. The CDR3 DNA reads as TGTGCCAGTAGTATCAATAGGGTCAATTCACCCCTCCACTTT.

This sequence joins TRBV7-9 and TRBJ1-3; D is possibly TRBD1 (6 bases). This CDR3 comprises 16 residues. V lost 4 bases and J lost 2, with 15 bases in between. Germline CDR1 SEHNR, CDR2 FQNEAQ (reference sequence). CDR3 DNA: TGTGCCAGCAGCTCTTCGACAGGAGCCCCTGGAAACACCATATATTTT. Translation gives CASSSSTGAPGNTIYF.

This clonotype was found many times. The rearrangement uses TRBV7-9 and TRBJ2-7; D uncertain. Trimming took off 4 bases at V and 2 bases at J, with 18 bases between the two ends. The CDR3 covers 16 residues. Germline V gene data show CDR1 as SEHNR and CDR2 as FQNEAQ (reference sequence). The CDR3 DNA sequence: TGTGCCAGCAGCTCACTCTCCGACGCATCGCCCTACGAGCAGTACGTC. This translates into CASSSLSDASPYEQYV.

V usage is TRBV27 and J usage is TRBJ1-6; TRBD1 aligns across 7 bases. With V trimmed by 6 bases and J by 7 bases, 6 bases remained unmatched. Germline V gene lookup returns CDR1 MNHEY and CDR2 SMNVEV (reference sequence). The CDR3 contains 14 residues. CDR3 coding DNA: TGTGCCAGCAGATTTGGGACAGAGAATTCACCCCTCCACTTT. Encoded protein: CASRFGTENSPLHF.

The J gene is TRBJ1-4, the V gene TRBV2, with 7 bases that match TRBD1. The CDR3 loop spans 14 amino acids. Germline V CDR1 and CDR2: SNHLY, FYNNEI. The V segment lost 6 bases and the J segment 5 bases; nucleotides outside the gene matches: 6. CDR3 coding DNA: TGTGCCAGCAGCCCCGGGACAGAAAATGAAAAACTGTTTTTT. It yields the protein CASSPGTENEKLFF. Combining the CDR3 with reference TRBV2 and TRBJ1-4 gives the whole variable domain EPEVTQTPSHQVTQMGQEVILRCVPISNHLYFYWYRQILGQKVEFLVSFYNNEISEKSEIFDDQFSVERPDGSNFTLKIRSTKLEDSAMYFCASSPGTENEKLFFGSGTQLSVL.

The table lists this clonotype with a few counts. The chain uses TRBV6-4 and TRBJ1-6; 7 bases map to TRBD1. J was trimmed by 8 bases and V by 0 bases; bases with no gene match: 1. The CDR3 loop spans 14 amino acids. CDR1 MRHNA and CDR2 SNTAGT come from the germline V gene. The CDR3 region is CASSDSGQHSPLHF. The CDR3 bases are TGTGCCAGCAGTGACTCGGGACAGCATTCACCCCTCCACTTT.

This clonotype was recorded a few times. The chain is built from TRBV11-2 and TRBJ1-4; no definite D call. V was cut by 5 bases and J by 4 bases, with 14 bases left in between. The CDR3 consists of 15 residues. The germline V gene has CDR1 SGHAT and CDR2 FQNNGV. This CDR3 reads CASSRTREVNEKLFF. DNA for the CDR3: TGTGCCAGCAGCCGGACGCGGGAGGTTAATGAAAAACTGTTTTTT.

This sequence joins TRBV7-6 and TRBJ2-1; 10 nucleotides align to TRBD2. CDR1 and CDR2 (germline): SGHVS, FNYEAQ. The J segment lost 9 bases and the V segment lost 5 bases, leaving 10 bases of the junction unmatched. The CDR3 spans 15 residues. The CDR3 loop is CASSDVAGGSPEQFF. As DNA, the CDR3 is TGTGCCAGCAGCGACGTAGCGGGGGGCTCTCCTGAGCAGTTCTTC.

This clonotype was seen more than once but under ten times. The CDR3 loop reads CASSDTRQSPYGYTF. The CDR3 coding sequence is TGTGCCAGCAGCGACACAAGACAGAGCCCCTATGGCTACACCTTC. This sequence joins TRBV7-6 and TRBJ1-2; tentative D call: TRBD1 (5 bases). CDR3 length equals 15 residues. The germline V gene encodes CDR1 SGHVS and CDR2 FNYEAQ. Trimming took 5 bases from V and 4 from J, leaving 17 bases between them. The whole variable domain, remainder taken from reference TRBV7-6 and TRBJ1-2, is GAGVSQSPRYKVTKRGQDVALRCDPISGHVSLYWYRQALGQGPEFLTYFNYEAQQDKSGLPNDRFSAERPEGSISTLTIQRTEQRDSAMYRCASSDTRQSPYGYTFGSGTRLTVV.

The J gene is TRBJ1-1, the V gene TRBV29-1; no firm D call. V lost 1 base to trimming and J lost 7 bases, with 10 bases between them. This CDR3 comprises 12 residues. CDR1 is SQVTM and CDR2 is ANQGSEA in the germline V gene. CDR3 DNA: TGCAGCGTTGAAGGCCTTTACCGTGAAGCTTTCTTT. Amino acids: CSVEGLYREAFF. Full variable domain (outside the CDR3, taken from reference TRBV29-1 and TRBJ1-1): SAVISQKPSRDICQRGTSLTIQCQVDSQVTMMFWYRQQPGQSLTLIATANQGSEATYESGFVIDKFPISRPNLTFSTLTVSNMSPEDSSIYLCSVEGLYREAFFGQGTRLTVV.

This clonotype was seen at least ten times. The chain combines TRBV7-2 with TRBJ2-3, with D possibly matching TRBD2 (6 bases). The germline V gene encodes CDR1 SGHTA and CDR2 FQGNSA. Trimming took 7 bases from V and 3 from J, leaving 14 bases between them. The CDR3 totals 14 residues. Here the CDR3 DNA reads TGTGCCAGCAACTCCGGGACTTGGACAGATACGCAGTATTTT. It translates to CASNSGTWTDTQYF.

The chain uses TRBV9 and TRBJ1-2; TRBD1 is a possible D gene (5 bases). Trimming shortened V by 0 bases and J by 3 bases, and 12 bases separated the two germline ends. There are 15 residues in the CDR3. Germline V gives CDR1 SGDLS, CDR2 YYNGEE. The CDR3 DNA follows: TGTGCCAGCAGCGTAGTGTTGAGGGGCGACTATGGCTACACCTTC. It translates to CASSVVLRGDYGYTF.

The chain links TRBV19 to TRBJ1-4; D not resolved. This CDR3 has 18 residues. Germline V lookup: CDR1 LNHDA, CDR2 SQIVND (reference sequence). Trimming cost V 2 bases and J 0 bases, with 16 bases left between them. The CDR3 loop is CASSIYIESLATNEKLFF. The CDR3 nucleotides are TGTGCCAGTAGTATATATATCGAGAGCTTAGCAACTAATGAAAAACTGTTTTTT.

The chain has TRBV11-2 and TRBJ1-1; D not resolved. Trimming shortened V by 5 bases and J by 4 bases, and 11 bases separated the two germline ends. The V gene's germline CDR1 is SGHAT and CDR2 FQNNGV. The CDR3 is made up of 13 amino acids. The CDR3 protein is CASSVTTGTEAFF. In nucleotides, the CDR3 is TGTGCCAGCAGCGTCACCACCGGCACTGAAGCTTTCTTT. Full variable domain (remainder filled in from reference TRBV11-2 and TRBJ1-1): EAGVAQSPRYKIIEKRQSVAFWCNPISGHATLYWYQQILGQGPKLLIQFQNNGVVDDSQLPKDRFSAERLKGVDSTLKIQPAKLEDSAVYLCASSVTTGTEAFFGQGTRLTVV.

The V call is TRBV6-1, the J call TRBJ2-3, with D hard to call. The ends were cut back, 2 bases at V and 4 bases at J, with 13 bases in the middle. CDR3 length: 15 residues. In germline, CDR1 is MNHNS, CDR2 SASEGT. The CDR3 nucleotides are TGTGCCAGCAGTGAATCCTACCGAGGAGCAGATACGCAGTATTTT. Amino acids: CASSESYRGADTQYF.

The chain links TRBV9 to TRBJ1-1; 8 bases are shared with TRBD1. The germline V gene has CDR1 SGDLS and CDR2 YYNGEE. V shed 2 bases, J shed 2 bases, and the junction held 5 bases outside the gene matches. The CDR3 has 15 amino acids. Here the CDR3 DNA reads TGTGCCAGCAGCGTGACAGGGGAGGTCAACACTGAAGCTTTCTTT. This gives the protein CASSVTGEVNTEAFF.

DNA of the CDR3: TGCGCCAGCAGCCAAGATGGGGGAAGACCCCTCCACTTT. It specifies CASSQDGGRPLHF. This chain joins TRBV4-1 and TRBJ1-6; TRBD1 is a possible D gene (5 bases). Trimming removed 0 bases at V and 12 bases at J, with 9 bases between. The CDR3 extends over 13 amino acids. The germline V gene has CDR1 MGHRA and CDR2 YSYEKL.

The V and J genes are TRBV20-1 and TRBJ1-1, with a possible D match to TRBD1 (5 bases). The CDR3 sequence is 12 residues long. V was clipped by 5 bases and J by 5 bases, with 12 bases between them. The germline gives CDR1 DFQATT, CDR2 SNEGSKA (reference sequence). CDR3 sequence: CSAPGRGTEAFF. CDR3 sequence (DNA): TGCAGTGCTCCGGGGCGGGGGACTGAAGCTTTCTTT.

This clonotype was recorded a few times. The chain joins TRBV23-1 to TRBJ2-1; D might be TRBD2 (5 bases). TRBV23-1 is labeled an ORF, and its function is uncertain. Deletions cut 3 bases from V and 13 bases from J, with 19 bases between. This CDR3 has 14 amino acids. This CDR3 reads CASSHGKGDHSQFF. CDR3 sequence (DNA): TGCGCCAGCAGTCACGGGAAGGGAGACCACTCCCAGTTCTTC.

V usage is TRBV24-1 and J usage is TRBJ2-5; 7 bases are shared with TRBD1. Trimming took 1 base from V and 1 from J; bases not matched to a gene: 2. The CDR3 contains 15 residues. Per the germline V gene, CDR1 is KGHDR and CDR2 is SFDVKD. The CDR3, as DNA: TGTGCCACCAGTGATTTCCGGGACAGCCAAGAGACCCAGTACTTC. Translated: CATSDFRDSQETQYF.

The J gene is TRBJ2-5, the V gene TRBV12-3 or TRBV12-4; 7 positions agree with TRBD2. After removal of 4 bases from V and 7 bases from J, the junction contained 9 bases not matched to a gene. The CDR3 consists of 14 residues. The CDR3 here is CASSWVLASVTQYF. CDR3 DNA: TGTGCCAGCAGTTGGGTACTAGCGTCTGTGACCCAGTACTTC.

This clonotype appeared many times. The chain uses TRBV7-3 and TRBJ2-4; TRBD1 aligns across 10 bases. Germline CDR1 reads SGHTA; CDR2 reads FQGTGA. Losses at the gene ends were 3 bases for V and 2 bases for J; bases not matched to a gene: 4. The CDR3 has 16 amino acids. The CDR3 spells CASSLRTGGSKNIQYF. The DNA for the CDR3 is TGTGCCAGCAGCTTGAGGACAGGGGGTTCCAAAAACATTCAGTACTTC. Using reference TRBV7-3 and TRBJ2-4 for the parts outside the CDR3, the full variable domain is GAGVSQTPSNKVTEKGKYVELRCDPISGHTALYWYRQSLGQGPEFLIYFQGTGAADDSGLPNDRFFAVRPEGSVSTLKIQRTERGDSAVYLCASSLRTGGSKNIQYFGAGTRLSVL.

This clonotype was seen many times. J is TRBJ2-3 and V is TRBV12-3 or TRBV12-4, with D possibly called TRBD1 or TRBD2 (6 bases each). V gave up 2 bases and J gave up 6 bases, with 12 bases separating them. The CDR3 loop spans 14 amino acids. The CDR3: CASSLMGGVDTQYF. DNA for the CDR3: TGTGCCAGCAGTTTAATGGGGGGCGTGGATACGCAGTATTTT.